A single sample gave rise to the 17 T cell receptor beta chains below, sequenced in a study of T-cell reconstitution after alpha-beta-depleted transplantation in children. Researchers prepared the TCRbeta library using unique molecular identifiers, the study reports. In TCRdb, the PCR reads were re-called with MiXCR into one record per CDR3 protein. The data contain 190,000 or so distinct CDR3 sequences, approximately 6% of them singletons. This specimen consisted of PBMCs, obtained before TCRalphabeta/CD19-depleted stem cell transplant. Receptors originate from a girl in the first two years of life with combined immunodeficiency, due to receive a stem cell transplant.

This clonotype was observed a few times. The chain couples TRBV4-1 to TRBJ1-5, with D possibly being TRBD1 (5 bases). The V end lost 4 bases, the J end lost 6 bases, and 16 bases lay between the germline ends. This CDR3 contains 15 residues. Germline lookup yields CDR1 MGHRA and CDR2 YSYEKL. Written as DNA, the CDR3 is TGCGCCAGCAGCCGGTCGGGGGGGTCTGGTCAGCCCCAGCATTTT. This translates into CASSRSGGSGQPQHF.

This clonotype showed up many times. The gene calls are TRBV12-3 or TRBV12-4 and TRBJ2-1; tentative D call: TRBD2 (5 bases). V dropped 4 bases and J dropped 7 bases, with 20 bases sitting between them. The CDR3 has 16 amino acids. The CDR3 reads CASSSERITSRNEQFF. As DNA, the CDR3 is TGTGCCAGCAGTTCAGAACGTATAACTAGTCGAAATGAGCAGTTCTTC.

The table lists this clonotype with many counts. V gene TRBV9 combines with J gene TRBJ2-3; 13 bases are a match to TRBD2. The CDR3 length is 16 residues. Germline V gene lookup returns CDR1 SGDLS and CDR2 YYNGEE. V lost 3 bases, J lost 2 bases, and 3 bases stayed unmatched. The CDR3 region is CASSEGTSGITDTQYF. CDR3 sequence (DNA): TGTGCCAGCAGCGAGGGGACTAGCGGGATCACAGATACGCAGTATTTT.

Remarks on this clonotype: The junction does not match germline at one end; this may be a read error. Here the CDR3 reads CASRQGLQETQYF. CDR3 in DNA: TGCGCCAGCAGACAAGGGCTCCAAGAGACCCAGTACTTC. This rearrangement joins TRBV4-1 to TRBJ2-5; D unresolved. There are 13 residues in the CDR3. Germline CDR1 and CDR2: MGHRA and YSYEKL.

The gene calls are TRBV27 and TRBJ2-3; D uncertain. The CDR3 is made up of 15 amino acids. The germline V and J ends were trimmed by 6 bases and 5 bases, with 18 bases remaining between them. Germline lookup yields CDR1 MNHEY and CDR2 SMNVEV (reference sequence). In nucleotides, the CDR3 is TGTGCCAGCAGGCCTACTTTACGAAATGGAGATACGCAGTATTTT. Translation gives CASRPTLRNGDTQYF.

The chain has TRBV6-2 or TRBV6-3 and TRBJ2-3; perhaps TRBD1 as D (6 bases). In germline, CDR1 is MNHEY, CDR2 SVGEGT. The CDR3 covers 12 residues. The V end was cut by 5 bases, the J end by 8 bases, with 11 bases between. This CDR3 is CASSPEGVTQYF. For the CDR3, the DNA is TGTGCCAGCAGTCCCGAGGGGGTTACGCAGTATTTT.

This clonotype was found many times. The chain is built from TRBV7-8 and TRBJ2-1, with unresolved D. V lost 1 base and J 0 bases, leaving 7 bases between the germline ends. The germline V gene encodes CDR1 SGHVS and CDR2 FQNEAQ. This CDR3 has 15 amino acids. CDR3 DNA sequence: TGTGCCAGCAGCTTAGAGGGAAGCTCCTACAATGAGCAGTTCTTC. It codes for CASSLEGSSYNEQFF.

This clonotype was picked up a small number of times. V gene TRBV5-1 combines with J gene TRBJ2-5, with unresolved D. The length of the CDR3 is 15 residues. The ends were cut back, 0 bases at V and 1 base at J, with 10 bases in the middle. Germline V gene sequence: CDR1 SGHRS, CDR2 YFSETQ. The CDR3 DNA reads as TGCGCCAGCAGCTTGGGGTATCCCCTCCAAGAGACCCAGTACTTC. This gives the protein CASSLGYPLQETQYF.

There are many counts of this clonotype. The chain is built from TRBV29-1 and TRBJ2-7; TRBD1 or TRBD2 may be the D gene (5 bases each). V was trimmed by 1 base and J by 3 bases, leaving 13 bases between them. Germline loops: CDR1 SQVTM, CDR2 ANQGSEA. The CDR3 runs 14 residues. In DNA, the CDR3 is TGCAGCGTTGAAGCAGACCCTGGGGGCTACGAGCAGTACTTC. Amino acid sequence: CSVEADPGGYEQYF.

In its sample, this clonotype was seen many times. J is TRBJ2-5 and V is TRBV5-1, with D perhaps TRBD1 (5 bases). Trimming stripped 3 bases from V and 2 bases from J, with 11 bases between. The CDR3 is 14 residues long. Germline loops: CDR1 SGHRS, CDR2 YFSETQ. CDR3 sequence reads: CASSSARAQETQYF. The CDR3 DNA sequence: TGCGCCAGCAGCTCTGCCAGGGCACAAGAGACCCAGTACTTC.

This clonotype has at least ten counts. V usage is TRBV7-9 and J usage is TRBJ2-7, with D unresolved. The CDR3 has 11 residues. V lost 6 bases and J lost 5, with 8 bases in between. Germline CDR1 SEHNR, CDR2 FQNEAQ (reference sequence). The CDR3 region has the DNA TGTGCCAGCAGATCCCCCCACGAGCAGTACTTC. Translating gives CASRSPHEQYF. The whole variable domain, filled in from reference TRBV7-9 and TRBJ2-7, reads DTGVSQNPRHKITKRGQNVTFRCDPISEHNRLYWYRQTLGQGPEFLTYFQNEAQLEKSRLLSDRFSAERPKGSFSTLEIQRTEQGDSAMYLCASRSPHEQYFGPGTRLTVT.

The J gene is TRBJ2-2, the V gene TRBV3-1; TRBD2 matches at 11 bases. Losses at the gene ends were 0 bases for V and 5 bases for J; bases not matched to a gene: 8. CDR3 length: 18 residues. CDR1 LGHDT and CDR2 YNNKEL come from the germline V gene (reference sequence). The CDR3 nucleotides read TGTGCCAGCAGCCAAGAAGGTAGCGGGGGGGAAAGTACCGGGGAGCTGTTTTTT. Protein: CASSQEGSGGESTGELFF.

This clonotype was counted only a few times. The chain joins TRBV20-1 to TRBJ2-5, with 10 bases fitting TRBD1. This CDR3 is built from 15 residues. CDR1 is DFQATT and CDR2 is SNEGSKA in the germline V gene (reference sequence). V shed 4 bases and J 5 bases; nucleotides not matched to a gene: 10. This chain's CDR3 is CSAILRQGAWETQYF. The CDR3 DNA follows: TGCAGTGCTATTTTACGACAGGGGGCATGGGAGACCCAGTACTTC.

This chain uses TRBV18 with TRBJ2-3, with 8 bases aligning to TRBD1. The trim removed 2 bases at V and 2 bases at J, leaving 15 bases unmatched. CDR1 is KGHSH, CDR2 LQKENI, per germline. The length of the CDR3 is 19 residues. The DNA for the CDR3 is TGTGCCAGCTCACCATTGGACAGGGTTAAGCCGTTTAACACAGATACGCAGTATTTT. Amino acid sequence: CASSPLDRVKPFNTDTQYF.

This clonotype was seen at least ten times. V gene TRBV28 combines with J gene TRBJ2-7, with 9 bases lining up with TRBD1. Trimming removed 6 bases from V and 3 bases from J; junction bases left unmatched: 9. The CDR3 sequence is 15 residues long. The germline V gene encodes CDR1 MDHEN and CDR2 SYDVKM. CDR3 amino acids: CASRNRGLTGYEQYF. The CDR3 nucleotides are TGTGCCAGCAGGAACAGGGGGCTTACGGGCTACGAGCAGTACTTC.

Ten or more counts support this clonotype. This chain connects TRBV25-1 to TRBJ2-7; 11 nucleotides line up with TRBD1. V shed 5 bases, J shed 0 bases, and the junction held 12 bases outside the gene matches. Germline-derived CDR1 and CDR2 are MGHDK and SYGVNS. The CDR3 is 18 amino acids. DNA for the CDR3: TGTGCCAGCAGTTCCGGGACAGGGGGTCTTCCCCTCTCCTACGAGCAGTACTTC. It is translated as CASSSGTGGLPLSYEQYF.

There are many counts of this clonotype. This rearrangement joins TRBV20-1 to TRBJ2-7; D call uncertain. CDR3 length equals 13 residues. V was cut by 0 bases and J by 7 bases, with 13 bases left in between. The germline V gene has CDR1 DFQATT and CDR2 SNEGSKA (reference sequence). The CDR3 region is CSARDFDRREQYF. For the CDR3, the DNA is TGCAGTGCTAGAGATTTCGACCGGCGGGAGCAGTACTTC.